The 15 T cell receptor beta chains given below trace back to one sample, sequenced in a study of identifying expanded T cells in peripheral blood. Assay: immunoSEQ multiplex PCR; the TCRdb copy retains only in-frame clones and omits some. The table records about 100,000 clones, about 87% of them present only once. The sequenced sample consisted of blood. The source of these receptors is a person between 18 and 75 years old in good health.

DNA of the CDR3: TGTGCCAGCAGCCCGCCGGACCGGGGGTGGGGTACGCAGTATTTT. Its translation is CASSPPDRGWGTQYF. The chain links TRBV14 to TRBJ2-3; D might be TRBD2 (6 bases). This CDR3 contains 15 residues. Germline V gene lookup returns CDR1 SGHDN and CDR2 FVKESK. V was clipped by 4 bases and J by 8 bases, with 19 bases between them.

The rearrangement joins TRBV19 to TRBJ1-4; perhaps TRBD1 as D (6 bases). The CDR3 runs to 14 residues. Germline CDR1 reads LNHDA; CDR2 reads SQIVND (reference sequence). The V and J ends lost 2 bases and 5 bases respectively, with 9 bases between them. The CDR3 here is CASSIRQGNEKLFF. CDR3 DNA sequence: TGTGCCAGTAGTATACGTCAGGGGAATGAAAAACTGTTTTTT.

This chain uses TRBV6-1 with TRBJ2-5, with D uncertain. Trimming removed 5 bases from V and 4 bases from J, with 5 bases in between. The CDR3 consists of 11 residues. CDR1 and CDR2 (germline): MNHNS, SASEGT. In nucleotides, the CDR3 is TGTGCCAGCAGTTATCGAGAGACCCAGTACTTC. It is translated as CASSYRETQYF.

The V call is TRBV5-1, the J call TRBJ1-2; TRBD1 agrees at 9 bases. The CDR3 has 15 amino acids. Germline CDR1 reads SGHRS; CDR2 reads YFSETQ. V gave up 4 bases and J gave up 5 bases; unmatched junction bases: 9. DNA for the CDR3: TGCGCCAGCAGCATCGAGGGACAGGGCGAATATGGCTACACCTTC. This codes for CASSIEGQGEYGYTF.

This chain links TRBV9 with TRBJ1-3, with 7 bases identical to TRBD1. From germline, CDR1 is SGDLS and CDR2 YYNGEE. The CDR3 consists of 15 residues. J gave up 7 bases and V 4 bases, and 11 bases lay outside the gene matches. CDR3 bases: TGTGCCAGCAGCCCTCAGACAGGGCAAGGGAACACCATATATTTT. It is translated as CASSPQTGQGNTIYF.

The rearrangement links TRBV21-1 to TRBJ1-5; the table calls TRBD1, which could not be checked here. TRBV21-1 is deemed a pseudogene. This CDR3 comprises 18 residues. CDR3 in DNA: TGTGCCAGCATTGTCATAGAGACAGGGGGCTTCGAAGGTCAGCCCCAGCATTTT. Amino acids: CASIVIETGGFEGQPQHF.

This clone has just a few counts. V is TRBV10-2 and J is TRBJ1-2, with D possibly matching TRBD1 (6 bases). V lost 6 bases, J lost 4 bases, and 12 bases lay in between. Germline lookup yields CDR1 WSHSY and CDR2 SAAADI. The CDR3 runs to 13 residues. CDR3 sequence: CASRDSLGYGYTF. CDR3 in DNA: TGCGCCAGCAGGGACAGTCTCGGCTATGGCTACACCTTC.

This clone was detected once. The chain carries TRBV5-1 and TRBJ2-7; maybe TRBD1 (6 bases). The germline V and J ends were trimmed by 3 bases and 2 bases, with 18 bases remaining between them. The CDR3 contains 16 residues. Germline CDR1 and CDR2: SGHRS and YFSETQ. CDR3 nucleotide sequence: TGCGCCAGCAGCTCTACCGATACCGGGACACCCTACGAGCAGTACTTC. Its translation: CASSSTDTGTPYEQYF.

This chain uses TRBV5-5 with TRBJ1-1; possibly TRBD1 for D (6 bases). This CDR3 region has 14 residues. The germline gives CDR1 SGHKS, CDR2 YYEKEE (reference sequence). V was shortened by 2 bases and J by 3 bases, with 11 bases between the two germline ends. CDR3 loop: CASSFRDTYTEAFF. CDR3 sequence (DNA): TGTGCCAGCAGCTTCCGGGACACCTACACTGAAGCTTTCTTT.

The chain recombines TRBV7-9 with TRBJ2-3; 11 bases are a match to TRBD2. V trimming: 2 bases; J trimming: 1 base; junction bases outside the gene matches: 11. The CDR3 spans 19 residues. CDR1 and CDR2 from the germline V gene are SEHNR and FQNEAQ (reference sequence). The CDR3 DNA sequence: TGTGCCAGCAGCTTACCTCTAGCGGGGGGCCCCGATGGCACAGATACGCAGTATTTT. Protein: CASSLPLAGGPDGTDTQYF.

This clone appeared once. CDR3 sequence: CASKVRVGAGELFF. The CDR3 bases are TGTGCCAGTAAGGTCCGGGTGGGTGCCGGGGAGCTGTTTTTT. The rearrangement uses TRBV19 and TRBJ2-2; D is unclear. The CDR3 contains 14 residues. The germline CDR1 and CDR2 sequences are LNHDA and SQIVND (reference sequence). Deletions cut 7 bases from V and 6 bases from J, with 15 bases between.

The rearrangement links TRBV5-1 to TRBJ2-5; TRBD1 is a possible D gene (5 bases). The DNA end lines up better with TRBJ2-7; the J call may be wrong. From germline, CDR1 is SGHRS and CDR2 YFSETQ. The CDR3 has 15 amino acids. CDR3 DNA sequence: TGCGCCAGCAGCTTGGGGTCAGGGCGCCATGACGAGCAGTACTTC. This codes for CASSLGSGRHDEQYF.

V gene TRBV28 combines with J gene TRBJ2-7; D is possibly TRBD1 or TRBD2 (6 bases each). The CDR3 has 14 amino acids. V shed 9 bases and J shed 2 bases, with 17 bases lying between them. Per germline, CDR1 MDHEN and CDR2 SYDVKM. In DNA, the CDR3 is TGTGCCAGTAACCGTCAGGGGACTCCCTACGAGCAGTACTTC. Protein product: CASNRQGTPYEQYF.

The chain uses TRBV9 and TRBJ2-3; TRBD1 agrees at 7 bases. V trimming: 0 bases; J trimming: 6 bases; junction bases outside the gene matches: 10. Germline V gene data show CDR1 as SGDLS and CDR2 as YYNGEE. The CDR3 runs 16 residues. DNA of the CDR3: TGTGCCAGCAGCGTAGAGGGGACAGCCGTGGGGGATACGCAGTATTTT. Protein product: CASSVEGTAVGDTQYF.

This clone has more than one count but fewer than ten. The J gene is TRBJ1-6, the V gene TRBV6-6; D call uncertain. Trimming removed 7 bases from V and 5 bases from J, with 18 bases in between. The CDR3 is 16 amino acids. The germline V gene encodes CDR1 MNHNY and CDR2 SVGAGI (reference sequence). The CDR3 DNA is TGTGCCAGCAAGGAGGAGCCGAGCCTACATAATTCACCCCTCCACTTT. It specifies CASKEEPSLHNSPLHF.